Presented here are 32 T cell receptor beta chains from one specimen sequenced in a study of T cells after yellow fever vaccination. Each CDR3 protein gets one entry after TCRdb re-called the 5' RACE reads with MiXCR. The sample carries 95,000 to 150,000 distinct CDR3 sequences, about 8.2% recorded once. The specimen comprised CD8+ T cells sorted from PBMCs, sampled on the day of the yellow fever booster vaccination. The source is a man in his late teens or twenties who received the YFV17D yellow fever vaccine.

This clonotype was seen at least ten times. Here the CDR3 DNA reads TGTGCCAGCAGTTACTCCTCCGGGAGAGAGCAGTTCTTC. It yields the protein CASSYSSGREQFF. The chain is built from TRBV6-5 and TRBJ2-1; weak D call: TRBD2 (6 bases). Between the trimmed V and J ends, which lost 0 bases and 10 bases, there was a span of 10 bases. CDR3 size: 13 residues. Germline V gene lookup returns CDR1 MNHEY and CDR2 SVGAGI.

This chain's CDR3 is CSASPGQGYGYTF. DNA for the CDR3: TGCAGTGCTAGCCCCGGACAGGGCTATGGCTACACCTTC. This rearrangement joins TRBV20-1 to TRBJ1-2; 8 bases agree with TRBD1. The V gene's germline CDR1 is DFQATT and CDR2 SNEGSKA (reference sequence). This CDR3 is built from 13 residues. The trim removed 3 bases at V and 4 bases at J, leaving 4 bases unmatched.

This clonotype was picked up one time. The J gene is TRBJ1-1, the V gene TRBV7-9; D not certain. The V and J ends lost 0 bases and 6 bases respectively, with 5 bases between them. Per germline, CDR1 SEHNR and CDR2 FQNEAQ (reference sequence). This CDR3 contains 12 residues. This chain's CDR3 is CASSLAAAEAFF. CDR3 nucleotides: TGTGCCAGCAGCTTAGCGGCGGCTGAAGCTTTCTTT.

This clonotype came up a few times. The V call is TRBV11-2, the J call TRBJ1-4; D is possibly TRBD1 (5 bases). The V end was cut by 4 bases, the J end by 8 bases, with 26 bases between. This CDR3 comprises 18 residues. From germline, CDR1 is SGHAT and CDR2 FQNNGV. The DNA for the CDR3 is TGTGCCAGCAGCTCCTCAGAGTACCGCGGGGGTAAAGTCGAAAAACTGTTTTTT. Translated: CASSSSEYRGGKVEKLFF.

The CDR3 reads CSVEQGDGTEAFF. The CDR3 DNA reads as TGCAGCGTTGAACAGGGCGACGGAACTGAAGCTTTCTTT. The V and J genes are TRBV29-1 and TRBJ1-1; perhaps TRBD1 as D (5 bases). V lost 2 bases and J lost 5, with 12 bases in between. Germline assignment: CDR1 SQVTM and CDR2 ANQGSEA. The CDR3 loop spans 13 amino acids.

This clonotype has at least ten counts. V and J are TRBV12-3 or TRBV12-4 and TRBJ2-5; D may be TRBD2 (6 bases). Trimming stripped 6 bases from V and 5 bases from J, with 19 bases between. This CDR3 comprises 15 residues. CDR3 in amino acids: CASSREFVRGETQYF. The CDR3 bases are TGTGCCAGCAGCCGTGAGTTCGTCCGGGGGGAGACCCAGTACTTC.

The gene calls are TRBV9 and TRBJ2-2, with TRBD1 matching 8 bases. Germline V CDR1 and CDR2: SGDLS, YYNGEE. The length of the CDR3 is 15 residues. The J segment lost 4 bases and the V segment lost 4 bases, leaving 6 bases of the junction unmatched. CDR3 in DNA: TGTGCCAGCAGCCCCGGACAGGGAACCACCGGGGAGCTGTTTTTT. Its protein product is CASSPGQGTTGELFF.

There are a few counts of this clonotype. This CDR3 reads CASTNPGGSITGELFF. CDR3 DNA: TGTGCCAGCACCAACCCGGGGGGGTCGATCACCGGGGAGCTGTTTTTT. This chain joins TRBV12-3 or TRBV12-4 and TRBJ2-2, with 8 nucleotides matching TRBD2. The CDR3 is made up of 16 amino acids. The trim removed 7 bases at V and 4 bases at J, leaving 11 bases unmatched.

V gene TRBV4-2 combines with J gene TRBJ2-2; D unresolved. The CDR3 extends over 16 amino acids. Germline assignment: CDR1 LGHNA and CDR2 YNFKEQ. V was clipped by 5 bases and J by 4 bases, with 17 bases between them. For the CDR3, the DNA is TGTGCCAGCAGCGAAGCAGCAGTAAGACTCACCGGGGAGCTGTTTTTT. Its translation is CASSEAAVRLTGELFF.

This clonotype was observed a few times. This chain joins TRBV7-9 and TRBJ1-1; D is ambiguous. Looked up from germline, CDR1 is SEHNR and CDR2 is FQNEAQ (reference sequence). The germline V and J ends were trimmed by 0 bases and 2 bases, with 4 bases remaining between them. The CDR3 is 13 amino acids. The CDR3 here is CASSLAPNTEAFF. As DNA, the CDR3 is TGTGCCAGCAGCTTAGCTCCTAACACTGAAGCTTTCTTT.

The J gene is TRBJ2-6, the V gene TRBV20-1; weak D call: TRBD2 (5 bases). In germline, CDR1 is DFQATT, CDR2 SNEGSKA (reference sequence). CDR3 length: 15 residues. Trimming removed 1 base at V and 0 bases at J, with 7 bases between. CDR3 residues: CSARASSSGANVLTF. The CDR3 nucleotides are TGCAGTGCTAGAGCTAGCAGCTCTGGGGCCAACGTCCTGACTTTC.

This clonotype counts as medium-sized. The rearrangement links TRBV7-8 to TRBJ2-3; 10 positions agree with TRBD2. The CDR3 is made up of 15 amino acids. The V segment lost 5 bases and the J segment 6 bases; nucleotides outside the gene matches: 8. Germline loops: CDR1 SGHVS, CDR2 FQNEAQ. This CDR3 is CASSPQRGGRDTQYF. For the CDR3, the DNA is TGTGCCAGCAGCCCCCAGCGGGGGGGCCGTGATACGCAGTATTTT.

This clonotype was detected only a few times. The chain has TRBV9 and TRBJ1-1, with 7 bases that match TRBD1. The CDR3 length is 15 residues. Germline CDR1 and CDR2: SGDLS and YYNGEE. V was pared by 3 bases and J by 3 bases, with 8 bases of the junction left unmatched. The CDR3 is CASSAEQGRDTEAFF. CDR3 bases: TGTGCCAGCAGCGCGGAACAGGGGAGGGACACTGAAGCTTTCTTT.

The chain is built from TRBV11-2 and TRBJ2-7; 8 bases map to TRBD1. V gave up 4 bases and J gave up 2 bases; unmatched junction bases: 13. Looked up from germline, CDR1 is SGHAT and CDR2 is FQNNGV. The CDR3 spans 17 residues. CDR3: CASSSPARGTGAYEQYV. The CDR3, as DNA: TGTGCCAGCAGCTCGCCGGCTAGGGGGACAGGAGCCTACGAGCAGTACGTC.

CDR3 sequence: CASSDPSDRGEKLFF. In nucleotides, the CDR3 is TGTGCCAGCAGTGACCCCTCCGACAGAGGAGAAAAACTGTTTTTT. V usage is TRBV25-1 and J usage is TRBJ1-4; D possibly corresponds to TRBD1 (5 bases). V lost 3 bases, J lost 8 bases, and 16 bases lay in between. Germline CDR1 is MGHDK and CDR2 is SYGVNS. The CDR3 contains 15 residues.

In its sample, this clonotype was seen a few times. The V gene is TRBV29-1, the J gene TRBJ2-2; D is undetermined. V was cut by 1 base and J by 8 bases, with 11 bases left in between. Per the germline V gene, CDR1 is SQVTM and CDR2 is ANQGSEA. This CDR3 region has 13 residues. The CDR3 is CSVEVEAAGELFF. In DNA, the CDR3 is TGCAGCGTTGAAGTCGAGGCGGCAGGGGAGCTGTTTTTT.

The chain recombines TRBV2 with TRBJ2-7, with D uncertain. From germline, CDR1 is SNHLY and CDR2 FYNNEI. The CDR3 has 16 amino acids. Trimming removed 0 bases from V and 6 bases from J, with 18 bases in between. This CDR3 is CASSEALWRISGEQYV. CDR3 in DNA: TGTGCCAGCAGTGAAGCGCTTTGGCGGATTAGTGGCGAGCAGTACGTC.

For the CDR3, the DNA is TGTGCCACCAGTGATGGGACAGTAGTCTCTGGGGCCAACGTCCTGACTTTC. Translating gives CATSDGTVVSGANVLTF. The rearrangement links TRBV24-1 to TRBJ2-6; 7 positions match TRBD1. V lost 3 bases to trimming and J lost 0 bases; unmatched junction nucleotides: 4. CDR1 KGHDR and CDR2 SFDVKD come from the germline V gene. The CDR3 totals 17 residues.

This clonotype has just a few counts. This sequence joins TRBV5-1 and TRBJ1-4; no firm D call. CDR1 and CDR2 (germline): SGHRS, YFSETQ. This CDR3 region has 13 residues. Trimming left V 0 bases short and J 11 bases short, with 11 bases between. In nucleotides, the CDR3 is TGCGCCAGCAGCTTGGGGGAGGACGCGAAACTGTTTTTT. Translating gives CASSLGEDAKLFF.

V usage is TRBV5-4 and J usage is TRBJ2-7, with TRBD1 matching over 8 bases. Germline V lookup: CDR1 SGHNT, CDR2 YYREEE (reference sequence). Losses at the gene ends were 2 bases for V and 2 bases for J; bases not matched to a gene: 6. This CDR3 spans 15 amino acids. Written as DNA, the CDR3 is TGTGCCAGCAGCTTCGACGGGACAGGACCCTACGAGCAGTACTTC. Translation: CASSFDGTGPYEQYF.

This clonotype was found a few times. The V gene is TRBV5-6, the J gene TRBJ2-5; a weak D match, TRBD1 (6 bases). Germline loops: CDR1 SGHDT, CDR2 YYEEEE. V was shortened by 5 bases and J by 5 bases, with 19 bases between the two germline ends. This CDR3 contains 15 residues. CDR3: CASRPPLGQSETQYF. CDR3 coding DNA: TGTGCCAGCAGGCCCCCGCTCGGACAGTCGGAGACCCAGTACTTC.

This clonotype was counted only a few times. V gene TRBV30 combines with J gene TRBJ2-3; 9 bases agree with TRBD2. The germline V gene has CDR1 GTSNPN and CDR2 SVGIG (reference sequence). The V and J ends lost 5 bases and 1 base, in that order; junction bases with no gene match: 7. The CDR3 consists of 15 residues. The CDR3 sequence is CAWDLAGAGTDTQYF. The CDR3 nucleotides are TGTGCCTGGGATTTAGCGGGGGCCGGCACAGATACGCAGTATTTT. The whole variable domain, filled in from reference TRBV30 and TRBJ2-3, reads SQTIHQWPATLVQPVGSPLSLECTVEGTSNPNLYWYRQAAGRGLQLLFYSVGIGQISSEVPQNLSASRPQDRQFILSSKKLLLSDSGFYLCAWDLAGAGTDTQYFGPGTRLTVL.

The chain uses TRBV19 and TRBJ2-2; possible D gene TRBD2, 5 bases. The CDR3 is 12 residues long. Germline assignment: CDR1 LNHDA and CDR2 SQIVND (reference sequence). Deletions cut 7 bases from V and 6 bases from J, with 9 bases between. The CDR3 nucleotides are TGTGCCAGTACCGTCGGGGCCGGGGAGCTGTTTTTT. Translating gives CASTVGAGELFF. Variable domain in full (rest from reference TRBV19 and TRBJ2-2): DGGITQSPKYLFRKEGQNVTLSCEQNLNHDAMYWYRQDPGQGLRLIYYSQIVNDFQKGDIAEGYSVSREKKESFPLTVTSAQKNPTAFYLCASTVGAGELFFGEGSRLTVL.

This clonotype was detected a few times. The chain carries TRBV7-2 and TRBJ2-7; TRBD1 might be the D (6 bases). Germline lookup yields CDR1 SGHTA and CDR2 FQGNSA. Trimming shortened V by 5 bases and J by 3 bases, and 11 bases separated the two germline ends. The CDR3 totals 13 residues. The CDR3 sequence is CASSADRSYEQYV. For the CDR3, the DNA is TGTGCCAGCAGCGCCGACAGGAGCTACGAGCAGTACGTC.

This clonotype was recorded many times. One base away lies a much larger clone, so this may be a sequencing read error. This sequence joins TRBV6-2 or TRBV6-3 and TRBJ2-2; D gene unclear. The CDR3 loop spans 13 amino acids. With 0 bases removed from V and 1 base from J, the gap between germline ends came to 0 bases. Germline lookup yields CDR1 MNHEY and CDR2 SVGEGT. CDR3 DNA sequence: TGTGCCAGCAGTTACTCGAACACCGGGGAGCTGTTTTTT. This encodes CASSYSNTGELFF.

This clonotype was recorded at least ten times. This rearrangement joins TRBV11-2 to TRBJ2-3; TRBD2 aligns across 12 bases. In germline, CDR1 is SGHAT, CDR2 FQNNGV. The trim removed 5 bases at V and 1 base at J, leaving 4 bases unmatched. The length of the CDR3 is 16 residues. The CDR3 loop is CASSLRTSGGTDTQYF. The CDR3 DNA follows: TGTGCCAGCAGCCTACGGACTAGCGGGGGCACAGATACGCAGTATTTT.

The CDR3 region is CSVVGVLAKNIQYF. The CDR3, as DNA: TGCAGCGTTGTCGGGGTGCTAGCCAAAAACATTCAGTACTTC. The genes are TRBV29-1 and TRBJ2-4, with TRBD2 as a possible D gene (5 bases). This CDR3 spans 14 amino acids. The V end lost 4 bases, the J end lost 0 bases, and 10 bases lay between the germline ends. CDR1 is SQVTM, CDR2 ANQGSEA, per germline. Based on the CDR3 plus reference TRBV29-1 and TRBJ2-4, the full variable domain is SAVISQKPSRDICQRGTSLTIQCQVDSQVTMMFWYRQQPGQSLTLIATANQGSEATYESGFVIDKFPISRPNLTFSTLTVSNMSPEDSSIYLCSVVGVLAKNIQYFGAGTRLSVL.

The chain has TRBV6-2 or TRBV6-3 and TRBJ1-2; unclear D gene. This CDR3 comprises 13 residues. Germline V CDR1 and CDR2: MNHEY, SVGEGT. V was trimmed by 7 bases and J by 2 bases, leaving 11 bases between them. CDR3 in DNA: TGTGCCAGCATGAGAGACGGGAACTATGGCTACACCTTC. Translated, it gives CASMRDGNYGYTF.

V gene TRBV11-3 combines with J gene TRBJ2-5; tentatively, D is TRBD2 (5 bases). Germline loops: CDR1 SGHNT, CDR2 YENEEA. The CDR3 is 12 residues long. The V end lost 5 bases, the J end lost 5 bases, and 9 bases lay between the germline ends. The CDR3 here is CASSRRSETQYF. The CDR3 DNA reads as TGTGCCAGCAGCCGGAGGTCGGAGACCCAGTACTTC.

This chain joins TRBV5-1 and TRBJ2-1, with D maybe TRBD1 (5 bases). CDR1 is SGHRS, CDR2 YFSETQ, per germline. The V and J ends lost 2 bases and 3 bases respectively, with 12 bases between them. This CDR3 has 15 amino acids. As DNA, the CDR3 is TGCGCCAGCAGCTTAAGGGGAATCATCTACAATGAGCAGTTCTTC. Translating it yields CASSLRGIIYNEQFF. The full variable domain, in which reference TRBV5-1 and TRBJ2-1 provide the parts outside the CDR3, is KAGVTQTPRYLIKTRGQQVTLSCSPISGHRSVSWYQQTPGQGLQFLFEYFSETQRNKGNFPGRFSGRQFSNSRSEMNVSTLELGDSALYLCASSLRGIIYNEQFFGPGTRLTVL.

This clonotype was detected only a few times. The chain uses TRBV7-9 and TRBJ1-6; D gene ambiguous. This CDR3 contains 15 residues. Germline CDR1 reads SEHNR; CDR2 reads FQNEAQ (reference sequence). Trimming pared 5 bases from V and 1 base from J, leaving 9 bases between. CDR3 region: CASSPWESYNSPLHF. CDR3 nucleotide sequence: TGTGCCAGCAGCCCCTGGGAGTCCTATAATTCACCCCTCCACTTT.

This chain joins TRBV6-2 or TRBV6-3 and TRBJ1-2; TRBD1 agrees at 9 bases. The CDR3 runs to 13 residues. Per germline, CDR1 MNHEY and CDR2 SVGEGT. The trim removed 4 bases at V and 7 bases at J, leaving 4 bases unmatched. CDR3: CASSWDRVFGYTF. The CDR3 coding sequence is TGTGCCAGCAGTTGGGACAGGGTATTTGGCTACACCTTC.